One TCR beta chain is described in this entry. It has no known antigen specificity. There are no base qualities to consult, and no much larger clone falls within one base. V lost 5 bases and J lost 5 bases; the stretch between them is 13 bases long. From cysteine to phenylalanine, the CDR3 is 14 amino acids long. The retained sequence is limited to the CDR3, 42 bases, with the frame set at the first base. The germline V gene encodes CDR1 SNHLY and CDR2 FYNNEI. The intended sense of this specimen's time point label: around 2 years on ibrutinib. Around 2 micrograms of genomic DNA were extracted from cryopreserved PBMCs for TCR beta library preparation. Longitudinal blood samples from CLL patients on ibrutinib monotherapy underwent high-throughput TCR beta sequencing. Patients were enrolled in a phase 2 open-label single-center ibrutinib monotherapy trial. This record belongs to a study of cytotoxic CD8 clonotypes in ibrutinib-treated CLL listed by TCRdb under 2021. Regarding the research as a whole: The cohort was composed of about 10 relapsed/refractory and around 15 treatment-naive patients; IGHV unmutated status was identified in around 17 patients. Responses were partial in some 24 patients and complete in 2; after median about 5.5 years follow-up, approximately 15 stayed in remission and about twelve progressed. Response samples were taken after a median of 12 months on treatment, ranging from about 6 to 36 months. Samples averaged roughly 280,000 productive templates and 94,082 productive rearrangements. Longitudinal samples were obtainable from about 30% of the roughly 90 participants in the trial. Cryopreserved peripheral blood mononuclear cells were obtained prior to treatment, at the time of response, and at either disease progression or sustained remission. Every sample from remission and from progressive disease was obtained while the patients were still on ibrutinib. What the study reported, not specific to this receptor: An increase in clonality was observed at ibrutinib response, with clonality remaining stable during sustained remission and falling back toward baseline at progression. Public clonotypes were rare and either shrank or stayed stable during treatment, and the rise in clonality at ibrutinib response reflected expansion of private clonotypes. Baseline clonality exceeded that of age-matched healthy donors and correlated strongly with circulating CD8+ T-cell counts. Sampling times were not matched between sustained-remission and progressing patients, and lymph node repertoires were not studied.

A MiSeq instrument was used for deep resolution sequencing, which targeted depths ranging from 1 in 1 million up to 1 in 200,000 T cells, with coverage averaging 10x for each clonotype. The immunoSEQ hsTCRB Kit was used to generate TCR beta libraries. The study's own analysis went as follows. ImmunoSEQ Data Assistant and ImmunoSEQ Analyzer were used for data analysis, and V, D and J genes were assigned according to IMGT definitions. Clonality, which ranges from 0 to 1, was calculated as one minus the normalized Shannon entropy of productive rearrangement frequencies. Public clonotype analysis was restricted to overrepresented clonotypes comprising at least 0.05% of each patient's repertoire. Repertoires from more than ten age-matched healthy donors in immuneACCESS were used as clonality controls. The table comes from immuneACCESS by way of TCRdb, which keeps in-frame sequences with V and J called. Part of the clones is missing from these tables; in studies checked, under half for an unresolved V gene and the rest for unknown reasons. That table furnishes V, J and clone size, whereas the DNA furnished D and trimming. The sample profile shows around 52,000 clones; approximately 60% of them were found once. Roughly 22% of the sample is in the top ten clones.

The TCR sequence derives from a human donor with chronic lymphocytic leukemia. The receptor chain draws on TRBV2 and TRBJ1-5, with a tentative D gene TRBD1 over 5 matching bases. Sequences were derived from PBMCs, sampled after 24 months of ibrutinib treatment. The CDR3 protein: CASSLGGDYQPQHF. The nucleotide sequence reads TGTGCCAGCAGTCTTGGGGGGGACTATCAGCCCCAGCATTTT.